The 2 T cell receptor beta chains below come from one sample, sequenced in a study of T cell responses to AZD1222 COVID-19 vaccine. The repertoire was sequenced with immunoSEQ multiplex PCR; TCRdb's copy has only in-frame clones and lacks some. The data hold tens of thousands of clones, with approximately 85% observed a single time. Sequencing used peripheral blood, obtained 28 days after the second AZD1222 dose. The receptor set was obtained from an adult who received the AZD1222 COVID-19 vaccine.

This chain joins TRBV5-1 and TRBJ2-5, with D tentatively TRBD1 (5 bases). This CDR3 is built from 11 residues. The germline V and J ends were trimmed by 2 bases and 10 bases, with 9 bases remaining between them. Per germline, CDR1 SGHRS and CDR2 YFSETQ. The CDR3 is CASSFGADQYF. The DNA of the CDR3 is TGCGCCAGCAGCTTTGGGGCAGACCAGTACTTC.

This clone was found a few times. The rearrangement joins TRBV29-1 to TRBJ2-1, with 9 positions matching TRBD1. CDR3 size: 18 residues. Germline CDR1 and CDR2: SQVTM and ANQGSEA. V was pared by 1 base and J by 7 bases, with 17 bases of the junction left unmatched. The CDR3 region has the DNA TGCAGCGTTGAAGGGGTTATTAGTGGTTCGGACAGGGGAAATGAGCAGTTCTTC. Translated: CSVEGVISGSDRGNEQFF.